The T cell receptor beta chain under discussion was sequenced for a study of T cells after posttransplantation cyclophosphamide. This clone was recorded many times. Its target is unknown. Treatment was busulfan-fludarabine conditioning, a marrow graft, and cyclophosphamide on days +3 and +4. The CDR3 is 13 amino acids. V gave up 7 bases and J gave up 3 bases; unmatched junction bases: 5. Germline V gene sequence: CDR1 MDHEN, CDR2 SYDVKM. The assay was immunoSEQ multiplex PCR, and TCRdb's table has in-frame clones only and misses some. The sample includes 9,500 to 12,000 clones, none of them occurring once. The study, taken as a whole, reports: Tissue-infiltrating T cells from skin or gut overlapped little with blood T cells. Later blood repertoires were often dominated by clones from the donor CD8+ memory compartment.

This chain links TRBV28 with TRBJ2-7; 8 bases line up with TRBD2. The receptor comes from a female patient in her 40s who received an allogeneic stem cell transplant from a related donor, was CMV-positive, and had no GVHD. Some of the T cells may derive from the graft donor. The input for sequencing was PBMCs, taken after allogeneic stem cell transplant with posttransplant cyclophosphamide. The CDR3: CASTPGRGYEQYF. In DNA form, the CDR3 reads TGTGCCAGCACCCCCGGGAGGGGCTACGAGCAGTACTTC.